This TCR beta chain was documented in a study of shared clonotypes between healthy human individuals. Clones were read by immunoSEQ multiplex PCR, and TCRdb kept only the in-frame ones, dropping some. This sample has approximately 620,000 clones; more than 95% occur once, and the top ten carry around 0.058%. CDR3 length: 14 amino acids. V gave up 5 bases and J gave up 4 bases, with 12 bases separating them. Germline loops: CDR1 SGHAT, CDR2 FQNNGV. The TCR sequence derives from a woman in her 30s in good health. Input material: naive CD4+ T cells sorted from blood. Stated subset: CD45RA+ positively selected. The chain links TRBV11-2 to TRBJ1-3; D unresolved. DNA of the CDR3: TGTGCCAGCAGCCGCAGCAACGGCGGAAACACCATATATTTT. Protein: CASSRSNGGNTIYF.